The present entry profiles one TCR beta chain with its context. The assay, immunoSEQ v3.0, was run at survey level. The method was immunoSEQ multiplex PCR; TCRdb's version includes in-frame clones alone and lacks a portion of them. The sample includes 25,000 to 30,000 clones, roughly nine tenths of them seen just once. This entry belongs to a study of long-term antiretroviral therapy in people with HIV. CDR1 is SQVTM and CDR2 is ANQGSEA in the germline V gene. The V end lost 0 bases, the J end lost 4 bases, and 1 base lay between the germline ends. This CDR3 is built from 11 residues. This sequence originates from a man aged 40-50 years with HIV. Sequencing used unsorted PBMCs, obtained roughly 2.6 years after starting antiretroviral therapy. The chain combines TRBV29-1 with TRBJ1-3; D not resolved. CDR3 sequence reads: CSVEEGNTIYF. The CDR3 nucleotides read TGCAGCGTTGAAGAGGGAAACACCATATATTTT.